This T cell receptor beta chain was documented in a study of T cells in Graves' hyperthyroidism and ophthalmopathy. Whole-study results and caveats: Blood also held most thyroid clonotypes expanded beyond 0.001. Ophthalmopathy was predicted by the model a median of around 5.9 months ahead of onset.

In this sample, this clonotype turned up a few times. Its antigen is unknown. Not enrolled were patients with uncontrolled infection, other autoimmune disease, pregnancy or lactation. Amplified regions were TCR beta CDR3 sequences from RNA transcripts. Primed by the HTBI set, a first-round RT-PCR was run on the TCR CDR3. One entry per CDR3 protein, called by TCRdb with MiXCR from the multiplex PCR reads. This sample yields 650,000 to 800,000 distinct CDR3 sequences, of which 45% are seen a single time; 6.5% to 9% belongs to the top ten. V lost 1 base and J lost 5, with 8 bases in between. CDR3 length equals 14 residues. Looked up from germline, CDR1 is SGHTA and CDR2 is FQGNSA.

This clonotype was sampled from an adult man with Graves' disease, either hyperthyroidism or ophthalmopathy (not recorded which). The sequencing input was peripheral blood or thyroid tissue (not recorded which). The V gene is TRBV7-2, the J gene TRBJ1-4; D is undetermined. The CDR3 sequence: CASSLGKANEKLFF. CDR3 in DNA: TGTGCCAGCAGCTTAGGGAAGGCGAATGAAAAACTGTTTTTT.